One sample yielded the 12 T cell receptor beta chains listed below, sequenced in a study of blood T cell repertoires in COVID-19. TCRdb's table, derived via immunoSEQ multiplex PCR, lists solely in-frame clones and lacks some. The table shows more than 85,000 clones, with around 90% occurring only once. Sequencing was performed on peripheral blood. The receptor source for this set is a man between 18 and 29 years old with acute or convalescent COVID-19.

The J gene is TRBJ1-3, the V gene TRBV11-2; 9 nucleotides match TRBD1. Germline V gives CDR1 SGHAT, CDR2 FQNNGV. The length of the CDR3 is 16 residues. Trimming cost V 5 bases and J 2 bases; bases outside gene matches: 7. The CDR3 nucleotides read TGTGCCAGCAGCCAAACAGGGGGCGCAACTGGAAACACCATATATTTT. Its protein product is CASSQTGGATGNTIYF.

The V gene is TRBV19, the J gene TRBJ2-7; 7 positions match TRBD1. CDR1 and CDR2 from the germline V gene are LNHDA and SQIVND (reference sequence). V lost 7 bases, J lost 0 bases, and 6 bases stayed unmatched. The CDR3 length is 14 residues. The CDR3 region is CASTGTASSYEQYF. DNA of the CDR3: TGTGCCAGTACTGGGACAGCAAGCTCCTACGAGCAGTACTTC. Full variable domain (missing parts from reference TRBV19 and TRBJ2-7): DGGITQSPKYLFRKEGQNVTLSCEQNLNHDAMYWYRQDPGQGLRLIYYSQIVNDFQKGDIAEGYSVSREKKESFPLTVTSAQKNPTAFYLCASTGTASSYEQYFGPGTRLTVT.

The chain links TRBV30 to TRBJ2-3, with TRBD1 matching 7 bases. Unmatched junction bases numbered 11, after V lost 2 bases and J lost 0 bases. This CDR3 is 17 amino acids long. Germline values: CDR1 GTSNPN, CDR2 SVGIG (reference sequence). As DNA, the CDR3 is TGTGCCTGGAGTTCCGACCTTACAGGGGCGAGCACAGATACGCAGTATTTT. It encodes CAWSSDLTGASTDTQYF.

J is TRBJ1-1 and V is TRBV30; D gene unclear. The CDR3 spans 12 residues. V was cut by 2 bases and J by 3 bases, with 7 bases left in between. The germline V gene has CDR1 GTSNPN and CDR2 SVGIG (reference sequence). The chain's CDR3 is CAWSTVYTEAFF. The CDR3 DNA sequence: TGTGCCTGGAGTACGGTTTACACTGAAGCTTTCTTT.

The chain uses TRBV30 and TRBJ1-1; a weak D match, TRBD1 (5 bases). This CDR3 comprises 15 residues. Germline V CDR1 and CDR2: GTSNPN, SVGIG (reference sequence). V lost 8 bases, J lost 3 bases, and 22 bases lay in between. CDR3 sequence (DNA): TGTGCCCGGTACGGGGGTAGCGACAGCTACACTGAAGCTTTCTTT. It encodes CARYGGSDSYTEAFF.

The chain joins TRBV6-2 or TRBV6-3 to TRBJ2-1, with D possibly being TRBD1 (6 bases). V gave up 6 bases and J gave up 4 bases, with 16 bases separating them. CDR3 length: 15 amino acids. Germline assignment: CDR1 MNHEY and CDR2 SVGEGT. CDR3 sequence (DNA): TGTGCCAGCAGCCTACAGGGTTTAGGGTACAATGAGCAGTTCTTC. Residues: CASSLQGLGYNEQFF.

The rearrangement joins TRBV6-5 to TRBJ1-5; D is unresolved. The V end lost 5 bases, the J end lost 6 bases, and 14 bases lay between the germline ends. Germline V CDR1 and CDR2: MNHEY, SVGAGI. There are 14 residues in the CDR3. The CDR3 is CASSHGDPTQPQHF. DNA of the CDR3: TGTGCCAGCAGTCACGGGGATCCGACTCAGCCCCAGCATTTT.

The CDR3 DNA follows: TGTGCCAGCAGCCTTCGGACAGGGGCTATGAACACTGAAGCTTTCTTT. This sequence encodes CASSLRTGAMNTEAFF. The rearrangement joins TRBV4-2 to TRBJ1-1, with TRBD1 matching over 9 bases. The V gene's germline CDR1 is LGHNA and CDR2 YNFKEQ. V was clipped by 4 bases and J by 0 bases; unmatched bases: 6. The CDR3 covers 16 residues.

Only one count was recorded for this clone. The chain uses TRBV9 and TRBJ2-7; D is perhaps TRBD1 (6 bases). V lost 4 bases and J 5 bases, leaving 19 bases between the germline ends. The CDR3 totals 15 residues. CDR1 is SGDLS and CDR2 is YYNGEE in the germline V gene. In DNA form, the CDR3 reads TGTGCCAGCAGCCCCCGCCCCGGCAGGGGCCACGAGCAGTACTTC. Residues: CASSPRPGRGHEQYF.

The chain joins TRBV21-1 to TRBJ2-3; the DNA was not compared with TRBD1, the D call given in the table. TRBV21-1 is a listed pseudogene. The CDR3 has 20 amino acids. The CDR3, as DNA: TGTGCCAGCAGCAAAGATGGACGGACAGGGCCAAAAACTCAAACAGATACGCAGTATTTT. Residues: CASSKDGRTGPKTQTDTQYF.

This chain links TRBV9 with TRBJ1-3, with a possible D match to TRBD1 (6 bases). The CDR3 is made up of 14 amino acids. V dropped 3 bases and J dropped 1 base, with 8 bases sitting between them. Germline CDR1 and CDR2: SGDLS and YYNGEE. This CDR3 reads CASSAGTSGNTIYF. Written as DNA, the CDR3 is TGTGCCAGCAGCGCCGGGACATCTGGAAACACCATATATTTT.

This chain uses TRBV5-5 with TRBJ1-1; D might be TRBD1 (5 bases). CDR3 length: 16 residues. The germline V gene has CDR1 SGHKS and CDR2 YYEKEE (reference sequence). Deletions cut 1 base from V and 0 bases from J, with 13 bases between. CDR3 in DNA: TGTGCCAGCAGCTTGAGCGGGGGACCCCTGAACACTGAAGCTTTCTTT. This translates into CASSLSGGPLNTEAFF.